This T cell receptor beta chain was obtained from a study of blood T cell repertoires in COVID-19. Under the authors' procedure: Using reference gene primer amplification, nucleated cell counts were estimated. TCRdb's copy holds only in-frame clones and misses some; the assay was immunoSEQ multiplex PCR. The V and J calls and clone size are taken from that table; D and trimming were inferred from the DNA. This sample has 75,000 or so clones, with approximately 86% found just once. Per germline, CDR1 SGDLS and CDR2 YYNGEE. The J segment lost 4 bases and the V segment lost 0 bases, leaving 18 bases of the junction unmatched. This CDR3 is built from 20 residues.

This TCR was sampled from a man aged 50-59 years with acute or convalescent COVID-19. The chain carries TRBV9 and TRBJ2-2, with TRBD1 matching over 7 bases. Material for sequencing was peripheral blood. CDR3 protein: CASSVAPRDSLNRGTGELFF. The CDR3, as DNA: TGTGCCAGCAGCGTAGCCCCTAGGGACAGTCTAAACAGGGGCACCGGGGAGCTGTTTTTT.